This entry lists 15 T cell receptor beta chains sequenced from one sample in a study of long-term antiretroviral therapy in people with HIV. Survey level was the resolution at which the v3.0 immunoSEQ assay ran. Produced via immunoSEQ multiplex PCR; TCRdb's table is partial and in-frame only. Found here are about 20,000 clones, 76% of them singletons; the top ten hold approximately 15%. Sequences were derived from unsorted PBMCs, sampled about 2.5 years before starting antiretroviral therapy. These receptors all stem from a woman in her 50s with HIV.

CDR3 in DNA: TGTGCCACCAGCAGCGCTAGGGCAGCCGCCCAAGAGACCCAGTACTTC. Translation gives CATSSARAAAQETQYF. The rearrangement joins TRBV15 to TRBJ2-5; D uncertain. Germline lookup yields CDR1 LNHNV and CDR2 YYDKDF (reference sequence). V shed 3 bases and J shed 1 base, with 15 bases lying between them. This CDR3 is built from 16 residues.

J is TRBJ2-2 and V is TRBV5-5; 7 nucleotides line up with TRBD1. The germline V gene has CDR1 SGHKS and CDR2 YYEKEE (reference sequence). The V segment lost 4 bases and the J segment 0 bases; nucleotides outside the gene matches: 3. There are 15 residues in the CDR3. CDR3 protein: CASSHGTANTGELFF. In DNA, the CDR3 is TGTGCCAGCAGCCACGGGACAGCGAACACCGGGGAGCTGTTTTTT.

The V gene is TRBV4-2, the J gene TRBJ2-1, with D possibly being TRBD2 (7 bases). The CDR3 is 16 amino acids. The ends were cut back, 0 bases at V and 1 base at J, with 10 bases in the middle. Looked up from germline, CDR1 is LGHNA and CDR2 is YNFKEQ. This chain's CDR3 is CASSQEGGLSYNEQFF. The DNA of the CDR3 is TGTGCCAGCAGCCAAGAAGGGGGACTATCCTACAATGAGCAGTTCTTC.

Judged by abundance, this clone is medium-sized. The chain uses TRBV30 and TRBJ1-6; no clear D gene. The CDR3 has 13 amino acids. V was cut by 4 bases and J by 11 bases, with 15 bases left in between. The germline gives CDR1 GTSNPN, CDR2 SVGIG (reference sequence). This CDR3 reads CAWMLGSEPPLHF. The DNA of the CDR3 is TGTGCCTGGATGTTGGGGTCAGAGCCACCCCTCCACTTT.

The V and J genes are TRBV7-9 and TRBJ1-2; D uncertain. V lost 5 bases and J 0 bases, leaving 10 bases between the germline ends. Per germline, CDR1 SEHNR and CDR2 FQNEAQ (reference sequence). The CDR3 covers 14 residues. The CDR3 nucleotides read TGTGCCAGCAGCCCGACCGGCTCTAACTATGGCTACACCTTC. Its protein product is CASSPTGSNYGYTF.

The chain links TRBV6-5 to TRBJ2-1; TRBD1 is a possible D gene (5 bases). Germline values: CDR1 MNHEY, CDR2 SVGAGI. Trimming removed 6 bases at V and 6 bases at J, with 9 bases between. This CDR3 is 12 amino acids long. The CDR3 DNA sequence: TGTGCCAGCAGGACAGACACCAATGAGCAGTTCTTC. This encodes CASRTDTNEQFF.

The chain couples TRBV18 to TRBJ1-2; TRBD1 might be the D (6 bases). V was cut by 4 bases and J by 3 bases, with 9 bases left in between. The CDR3 runs 13 residues. Germline V gene lookup returns CDR1 KGHSH and CDR2 LQKENI. The CDR3 nucleotides are TGTGCCAGCTCACAACAGGGAGACTATGGCTACACCTTC. It encodes CASSQQGDYGYTF.

The rearrangement uses TRBV19 and TRBJ2-5; either TRBD1 or TRBD2 may fit D (5 bases each). This CDR3 is 15 amino acids long. The V and J ends lost 1 base and 4 bases respectively, with 13 bases between them. Germline V gene sequence: CDR1 LNHDA, CDR2 SQIVND (reference sequence). The CDR3 reads CASSIASFGGETQYF. CDR3 DNA sequence: TGTGCCAGTAGTATAGCCAGCTTTGGGGGAGAGACCCAGTACTTC. The entire variable domain, with the rest obtained from reference TRBV19 and TRBJ2-5, is as follows: DGGITQSPKYLFRKEGQNVTLSCEQNLNHDAMYWYRQDPGQGLRLIYYSQIVNDFQKGDIAEGYSVSREKKESFPLTVTSAQKNPTAFYLCASSIASFGGETQYFGPGTRLLVL.

The gene calls are TRBV9 and TRBJ1-2, with D unclear. CDR3 length: 12 amino acids. V was shortened by 0 bases and J by 4 bases, with 4 bases between the two germline ends. The germline V gene has CDR1 SGDLS and CDR2 YYNGEE. The CDR3 DNA is TGTGCCAGCAGCGTAGGACCCTATGGCTACACCTTC. It is translated as CASSVGPYGYTF.

The genes are TRBV27 and TRBJ2-7; perhaps TRBD2 as D (6 bases). Trimming took off 2 bases at V and 6 bases at J, with 14 bases between the two ends. The CDR3 sequence is 14 residues long. Germline values: CDR1 MNHEY, CDR2 SMNVEV (reference sequence). Here the CDR3 DNA reads TGTGCCAGCAGTTTAAACCTGAGGGGAGGCGAGCAGTACTTC. Translating it yields CASSLNLRGGEQYF.

For this clone: The sample has other DNA sequences that encode this CDR3 too. V is TRBV7-3 and J is TRBJ2-2; D uncertain. This CDR3 contains 16 residues. Germline V gene data show CDR1 as SGHTA and CDR2 as FQGTGA. V was shortened by 5 bases and J by 0 bases, with 13 bases between the two germline ends. DNA of the CDR3: TGTGCCAGCAGCCTATTAGATCGGGCGAACACCGGGGAGCTGTTTTTT. Its translation: CASSLLDRANTGELFF.

The rearrangement joins TRBV19 to TRBJ1-5, with 9 bases aligning to TRBD1. The CDR3 has 15 residues. The V gene's germline CDR1 is LNHDA and CDR2 SQIVND (reference sequence). The V segment lost 5 bases and the J segment 7 bases; nucleotides outside the gene matches: 9. The CDR3 DNA follows: TGTGCCAGTAGTGACGCCGGGACAGGGAGCCAGCCCCAGCATTTT. It is translated as CASSDAGTGSQPQHF.

The J gene is TRBJ2-6, the V gene TRBV10-2; D is undetermined. V lost 2 bases and J lost 0, with 5 bases in between. This CDR3 is built from 15 residues. Germline values: CDR1 WSHSY, CDR2 SAAADI. CDR3 protein: CASSEPYSGANVLTF. CDR3 nucleotides: TGCGCCAGCAGTGAGCCATACTCTGGGGCCAACGTCCTGACTTTC.

The chain employs TRBV5-1 and TRBJ1-2; weak D call: TRBD1 (5 bases). Trimming took 5 bases from V and 2 from J, leaving 10 bases between them. The CDR3 has 13 residues. The germline gives CDR1 SGHRS, CDR2 YFSETQ. For the CDR3, the DNA is TGCGCCAGCAGATTCCCAGGGAACTATGGCTACACCTTC. Translation gives CASRFPGNYGYTF.

This clone was counted a few times. The chain couples TRBV11-2 to TRBJ1-3; D remains ambiguous. From germline, CDR1 is SGHAT and CDR2 FQNNGV. Trimming removed 1 base at V and 1 base at J, with 11 bases between. The CDR3 sequence is 16 residues long. The DNA of the CDR3 is TGTGCCAGCAGCTTAGGTTACACGGGATCTGGAAACACCATATATTTT. Encoded protein: CASSLGYTGSGNTIYF. Combining the CDR3 with reference TRBV11-2 and TRBJ1-3 gives the whole variable domain EAGVAQSPRYKIIEKRQSVAFWCNPISGHATLYWYQQILGQGPKLLIQFQNNGVVDDSQLPKDRFSAERLKGVDSTLKIQPAKLEDSAVYLCASSLGYTGSGNTIYFGEGSWLTVV.